The 29 T cell receptor beta chains given below trace back to one sample, sequenced in a study of spatial heterogeneity in lung cancer. Study findings and constraints: The number of expanded tumor alpha and beta chains correlated with mutation number.

TCRdb itself ran the 5' RACE reads through MiXCR, one entry per CDR3 protein. The data hold about 9,800 distinct CDR3 sequences, with around 6.3% observed a single time. Their antigens remain unidentified. Time point defined: sample taken at primary tumor resection. The sequencing used lung tumor tissue, collected at surgery. The receptors stem from a male donor with early-stage non-small cell lung cancer.

This clonotype was found many times. A library made for alpha chains picked up this beta chain off target, so its size means little. The chain links TRBV7-8 to TRBJ2-2, with TRBD1 identical over 8 bases. The germline V gene encodes CDR1 SGHVS and CDR2 FQNEAQ. The CDR3 is made up of 15 amino acids. Germline trimming cut 7 bases from V and 1 base from J; bases unmatched to any gene: 5. In DNA form, the CDR3 reads TGTGCCAGCACTCGGGACAGGCTGAACACCGGGGAGCTGTTTTTT. Its translation is CASTRDRLNTGELFF.

In this sample, this clonotype turned up many times. This beta chain slipped into a library made for alpha chains as a stray read, so its size is not meaningful. The gene calls are TRBV20-1 and TRBJ2-3, with unresolved D. The V gene lost 6 bases and the J gene lost 7 bases, with 14 bases spanning the gap. The CDR3 covers 12 residues. Germline-derived CDR1 and CDR2 are DFQATT and SNEGSKA (reference sequence). CDR3 residues: CSANSAWYTQYF. The CDR3 DNA reads as TGCAGTGCCAATTCTGCGTGGTATACGCAGTATTTT.

This clonotype was seen repeatedly, ten times or more. A library made for alpha chains picked up this beta chain off target, so its size means little. The J gene is TRBJ2-5, the V gene TRBV20-1; 11 nucleotides align to TRBD1. After removal of 3 bases from V and 6 bases from J, the junction contained 9 bases not matched to a gene. The CDR3 loop spans 15 amino acids. CDR1 is DFQATT and CDR2 is SNEGSKA in the germline V gene (reference sequence). The CDR3 spells CSASPGTGGTKTQYF. As DNA, the CDR3 is TGCAGTGCTAGTCCCGGGACAGGGGGAACAAAGACCCAGTACTTC.

There are many counts of this clonotype. A library made for alpha chains picked up this beta chain off target, so its size means little. The chain combines TRBV6-6 with TRBJ1-4; 9 bases fit TRBD1. Germline CDR1 MNHNY, CDR2 SVGAGI (reference sequence). J gave up 8 bases and V 4 bases, and 8 bases lay outside the gene matches. This CDR3 has 15 residues. The CDR3 is CASSFSGTGQEKLFF. CDR3 bases: TGTGCCAGCAGTTTCTCCGGGACAGGGCAGGAAAAACTGTTTTTT.

The table lists this clonotype with many counts. As an off-target read in a library built for alpha chains, this beta chain has a frequency of little significance. This chain links TRBV5-1 with TRBJ1-6; no firm D call. V lost 3 bases to trimming and J lost 8 bases, with 9 bases between them. This CDR3 comprises 13 residues. CDR1 is SGHRS, CDR2 YFSETQ, per germline. The CDR3: CASSSDGDSPLHF. DNA of the CDR3: TGCGCCAGCAGCTCGGACGGCGATTCACCCCTCCACTTT.

This clonotype was seen many times. A library prepared for alpha chains yielded this beta chain as an off-target read; its size is of little meaning. The V gene is TRBV18, the J gene TRBJ1-5, with D uncertain. Trimming shortened V by 6 bases and J by 1 base, and 16 bases separated the two germline ends. Germline CDR1 is KGHSH and CDR2 is LQKENI. The CDR3 loop spans 16 amino acids. The CDR3 reads CASSQVAQGSNQPQHF. For the CDR3, the DNA is TGTGCCAGCTCCCAGGTGGCCCAAGGGAGCAATCAGCCCCAGCATTTT.

This clonotype is deemed large. For a library built for alpha chains, this beta chain is a stray read; little rests on its size. This chain links TRBV20-1 with TRBJ1-4; 8 bases are shared with TRBD1. CDR1 DFQATT and CDR2 SNEGSKA come from the germline V gene (reference sequence). The CDR3 is 14 residues long. With 7 bases clipped from V and 2 bases from J, the junction kept 6 bases outside the gene matches. The CDR3 is CSGRRTGTNEKLFF. CDR3 DNA: TGCAGTGGGCGACGGACAGGGACTAATGAAAAACTGTTTTTT.

This clonotype was seen many times. In a library made to pick up alpha chains, this beta chain is a stray read with a size that means little. V and J are TRBV4-1 and TRBJ1-1, with D possibly matching TRBD1 (6 bases). V gave up 1 base and J gave up 10 bases, with 13 bases separating them. Germline loops: CDR1 MGHRA, CDR2 YSYEKL. The CDR3 contains 13 residues. The CDR3 sequence is CASSQGPGVVAFF. In DNA, the CDR3 is TGCGCCAGCAGCCAAGGGCCAGGGGTTGTAGCTTTCTTT.

This clonotype was seen many times. A library prepared for alpha chains yielded this beta chain as an off-target read; its size is of little meaning. The rearrangement uses TRBV20-1 and TRBJ2-7, with TRBD2 matching 7 bases. The junction had 2 bases not matched to a gene; V was cut back by 3 bases and J by 3 bases. Germline V gene sequence: CDR1 DFQATT, CDR2 SNEGSKA (reference sequence). The CDR3 consists of 12 residues. CDR3 DNA sequence: TGCAGTGCTAGCCCTAGCGGCTACGAGCAGTACTTC. Translated, it gives CSASPSGYEQYF.

This clonotype was seen repeatedly, ten times or more. The library was designed around alpha chains, so this beta chain is a stray read whose abundance carries little weight. The J gene is TRBJ2-5, the V gene TRBV20-1; 8 positions match TRBD2. The CDR3 extends over 14 amino acids. Trimming at V came to 1 base and at J to 1 base, leaving 2 bases not matched to a gene. CDR1 DFQATT and CDR2 SNEGSKA come from the germline V gene (reference sequence). The CDR3 loop is CSARAGLAQETQYF. The CDR3 DNA follows: TGCAGTGCTAGAGCCGGACTAGCCCAAGAGACCCAGTACTTC.

This clonotype has a count of ten or more. A library made for alpha chains picked up this beta chain off target, so its size means little. For the CDR3, the DNA is TGTGCCAGCAGCTTCACCGGGACAGCATCCTACAATGAGCAGTTCTTC. Translated: CASSFTGTASYNEQFF. The V and J genes are TRBV5-5 and TRBJ2-1, with TRBD1 identical over 7 bases. V lost 2 bases to trimming and J lost 1 base; unmatched junction nucleotides: 6. The CDR3 contains 16 residues. The germline CDR1 and CDR2 sequences are SGHKS and YYEKEE (reference sequence).

In its sample, this clonotype was seen many times. This beta chain is off target for a library built for alpha chains, so its abundance means little. The rearrangement links TRBV30 to TRBJ2-5; TRBD2 might be the D (5 bases). The V end was cut by 8 bases, the J end by 2 bases, with 9 bases between. Germline loops: CDR1 GTSNPN, CDR2 SVGIG (reference sequence). The CDR3 covers 11 residues. The CDR3 bases are TGTGCCGCCCGGGGTCAAGAGACCCAGTACTTC. This encodes CAARGQETQYF. The full variable domain, in which reference TRBV30 and TRBJ2-5 provide the parts outside the CDR3, is SQTIHQWPATLVQPVGSPLSLECTVEGTSNPNLYWYRQAAGRGLQLLFYSVGIGQISSEVPQNLSASRPQDRQFILSSKKLLLSDSGFYLCAARGQETQYFGPGTRLLVL.

This clonotype was counted many times. The library was prepared for alpha chains; this beta chain is a stray read, so its frequency means little. The chain combines TRBV4-2 with TRBJ1-3; D not resolved. Germline V gene data show CDR1 as LGHNA and CDR2 as YNFKEQ. The CDR3 is 16 amino acids. Trimming pared 4 bases from V and 0 bases from J, leaving 13 bases between. CDR3 in amino acids: CASSRLMTDSGNTIYF. The CDR3 nucleotides read TGTGCCAGCAGCCGACTCATGACGGACTCTGGAAACACCATATATTTT.

A remark on this clonotype: This beta chain represents an off-target read in a library built for alpha chains; its size is of limited meaning. The chain links TRBV7-2 to TRBJ2-1; 15 nucleotides align to TRBD2. The length of the CDR3 is 17 residues. CDR1 and CDR2 from the germline V gene are SGHTA and FQGNSA. J was trimmed by 5 bases and V by 5 bases; bases with no gene match: 7. This CDR3 is CASSPGLAGGTNNEQFF. In nucleotides, the CDR3 is TGTGCCAGCAGCCCGGGACTAGCGGGAGGTACTAACAATGAGCAGTTCTTC.

This clonotype came up many times. Since the library was made to target alpha chains, this beta chain is a stray read and its abundance is not meaningful. The chain uses TRBV27 and TRBJ2-2, with D hard to call. Germline CDR1 is MNHEY and CDR2 is SMNVEV (reference sequence). The CDR3 contains 13 residues. Trimming shortened V by 5 bases and J by 3 bases, and 7 bases separated the two germline ends. CDR3 protein: CASSPRYTGELFF. The CDR3 coding sequence is TGTGCCAGCAGTCCCCGATACACCGGGGAGCTGTTTTTT.

This clonotype was picked up many times. Since it is a stray read in a library aimed at alpha chains, this beta chain has a size that is not meaningful. The V gene is TRBV6-6, the J gene TRBJ2-1; D gene unclear. Germline V CDR1 and CDR2: MNHNY, SVGAGI (reference sequence). The V gene lost 2 bases and the J gene lost 0 bases, with 8 bases spanning the gap. This CDR3 is built from 15 residues. CDR3 protein: CASSYEASSYNEQFF. CDR3 coding DNA: TGTGCCAGCAGTTACGAAGCCAGCTCCTACAATGAGCAGTTCTTC.

This clonotype appeared many times. This beta chain appears as a stray read in a library generated for alpha chains; its size is not informative. The chain employs TRBV20-1 and TRBJ1-5; 8 nucleotides line up with TRBD1. V trimming: 6 bases; J trimming: 5 bases; junction bases outside the gene matches: 9. The length of the CDR3 is 14 residues. Germline-derived CDR1 and CDR2 are DFQATT and SNEGSKA (reference sequence). As DNA, the CDR3 is TGCAGTGCACCCGGGACAGGAGTTTATCAGCCCCAGCATTTT. Its protein is CSAPGTGVYQPQHF.

This clonotype ranks as medium-sized. In a library made to pick up alpha chains, this beta chain is a stray read with a size that means little. The chain couples TRBV4-2 to TRBJ1-3, with a weak D call TRBD1 (5 bases). This CDR3 is built from 15 residues. From germline, CDR1 is LGHNA and CDR2 YNFKEQ. V was pared by 0 bases and J by 4 bases, with 10 bases between. CDR3 bases: TGTGCCAGCAGCCAAGATTCATCAGGGGGAAACACCATATATTTT. Its translation is CASSQDSSGGNTIYF.

As for this clonotype: Being off target in a library aimed at alpha chains, this beta chain has a size of little meaning. The rearrangement joins TRBV14 to TRBJ2-3; 7 nucleotides match TRBD1. CDR3 length equals 14 residues. Germline V CDR1 and CDR2: SGHDN, FVKESK. J lost 2 bases, V lost 4 bases, and 3 bases had no gene match. The CDR3 reads CASSRGQHTDTQYF. CDR3 coding DNA: TGTGCCAGCAGCCGGGGACAGCACACAGATACGCAGTATTTT.

This clonotype was seen repeatedly, ten times or more. The library was prepared for alpha chains; this beta chain is a stray read, so its frequency means little. This sequence joins TRBV20-1 and TRBJ2-1; 9 bases line up with TRBD1. V was clipped by 5 bases and J by 6 bases; unmatched bases: 5. CDR3 length: 13 residues. The germline CDR1 and CDR2 sequences are DFQATT and SNEGSKA (reference sequence). CDR3 amino acids: CSAPGQGSNEQFF. The CDR3 DNA is TGCAGTGCTCCCGGACAGGGGAGCAATGAGCAGTTCTTC.

Ten or more counts support this clonotype. This beta chain turned up in a library designed for alpha chains; as an off-target read, its abundance says little. The rearrangement links TRBV7-2 to TRBJ1-6; D gene uncertain. This CDR3 is built from 17 residues. Germline V gene sequence: CDR1 SGHTA, CDR2 FQGNSA. V lost 3 bases, J lost 0 bases, and 12 bases lay in between. CDR3 in amino acids: CASSLSPFSSYNSPLHF. CDR3 DNA: TGTGCCAGCAGCTTGTCCCCGTTTAGCTCCTATAATTCACCCCTCCACTTT.

This clonotype was detected many times. Since the library was made to target alpha chains, this beta chain is a stray read and its abundance is not meaningful. The chain combines TRBV9 with TRBJ2-3; 12 nucleotides line up with TRBD2. Germline values: CDR1 SGDLS, CDR2 YYNGEE. This CDR3 region has 16 residues. The J segment lost 6 bases and the V segment lost 3 bases, leaving 8 bases of the junction unmatched. DNA for the CDR3: TGTGCCAGCAGCGCCACCACTAGCGGGAGGTCGGATACGCAGTATTTT. This gives the protein CASSATTSGRSDTQYF.

This clonotype was observed many times. This beta chain came through as a stray read in a library set up for alpha chains, and its size says little. The chain has TRBV6-1 and TRBJ1-1; D unclear. Trimming removed 4 bases from V and 1 base from J, with 16 bases in between. Germline CDR1 and CDR2: MNHNS and SASEGT. The length of the CDR3 is 16 residues. The CDR3 DNA sequence: TGTGCCAGCAGTGTCGGTGTCGTGCTCTCGAACACTGAAGCTTTCTTT. This sequence encodes CASSVGVVLSNTEAFF.

This clonotype occurred a few times. Given a much more abundant clone one base away, this may be a read error. This beta chain was picked up by a library intended for alpha chains and is off target, so its count carries little meaning. The chain has TRBV4-1 and TRBJ2-1, with 14 bases matching TRBD2. The germline CDR1 and CDR2 sequences are MGHRA and YSYEKL. This CDR3 spans 15 amino acids. In DNA form, the CDR3 reads TGCACCAGCAGCCAGACTAGCGGGGGGGTCTATGAGCAGTTCTTC. Amino acids: CTSSQTSGGVYEQFF.

This clonotype was seen ten or more times. This beta chain is an off-target read within a library intended for alpha chains, so its frequency means little. The genes are TRBV5-4 and TRBJ2-2, with D unclear. This CDR3 region has 14 residues. Deletions cut 1 base from V and 3 bases from J, with 7 bases between. Germline V lookup: CDR1 SGHNT, CDR2 YYREEE (reference sequence). CDR3 coding DNA: TGTGCCAGCAGCTTGTGGGGTTACACCGGGGAGCTGTTTTTT. As protein: CASSLWGYTGELFF.

This clonotype was picked up many times. The library was designed around alpha chains, so this beta chain is a stray read whose abundance carries little weight. V usage is TRBV5-1 and J usage is TRBJ2-3, with 10 bases matching TRBD2. Trimming at V came to 0 bases and at J to 3 bases, leaving 7 bases not matched to a gene. The V gene's germline CDR1 is SGHRS and CDR2 YFSETQ. The CDR3 runs 17 residues. Here the CDR3 reads CASSLEASGRATDTQYF. The CDR3 bases are TGCGCCAGCAGCTTGGAGGCTAGCGGGAGAGCAACAGATACGCAGTATTTT.

Ten or more counts support this clonotype. The library was prepared for alpha chains; this beta chain is a stray read, so its frequency means little. V and J are TRBV10-1 and TRBJ2-3, with 7 bases that match TRBD2. This CDR3 has 15 amino acids. Losses at the gene ends were 2 bases for V and 1 base for J; bases not matched to a gene: 3. The germline V gene has CDR1 WNHNN and CDR2 SYGVQD (reference sequence). DNA of the CDR3: TGCGCCAGCAGTGAGGGGCTAGCGGGCACAGATACGCAGTATTTT. The encoded protein is CASSEGLAGTDTQYF.

By proportion, this clonotype is medium-sized (0.01 to 0.1%). Since the library was made to target alpha chains, this beta chain is a stray read and its abundance is not meaningful. V and J are TRBV6-5 and TRBJ1-1; 7 bases line up with TRBD1. The V and J ends lost 3 bases and 5 bases, in that order; junction bases with no gene match: 6. The germline CDR1 and CDR2 sequences are MNHEY and SVGAGI. The CDR3 is 14 residues long. The CDR3 protein is CASSYRGGNTEAFF. The CDR3 nucleotides are TGTGCCAGCAGTTATAGAGGGGGCAATACTGAAGCTTTCTTT.

This clonotype has a single count. This beta chain slipped into a library made for alpha chains as a stray read, so its size is not meaningful. The chain recombines TRBV24-1 with TRBJ2-1; D may match TRBD1 or TRBD2 (6 bases each). The V and J ends lost 4 bases and 9 bases respectively, with 15 bases between them. The CDR3 contains 14 residues. Germline lookup yields CDR1 KGHDR and CDR2 SFDVKD. The CDR3 nucleotides read TGTGCCACCAGTGAGTACAGGGACTTCGGTGAGCAGTTCTTC. The encoded protein is CATSEYRDFGEQFF.